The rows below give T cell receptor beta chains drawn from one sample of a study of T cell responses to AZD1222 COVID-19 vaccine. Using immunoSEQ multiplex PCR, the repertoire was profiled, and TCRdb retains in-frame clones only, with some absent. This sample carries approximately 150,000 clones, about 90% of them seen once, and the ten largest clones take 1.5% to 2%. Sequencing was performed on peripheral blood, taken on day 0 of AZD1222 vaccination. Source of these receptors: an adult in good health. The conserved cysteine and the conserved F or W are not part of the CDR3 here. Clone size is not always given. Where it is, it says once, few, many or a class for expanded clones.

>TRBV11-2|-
ASSLFISGNTIY
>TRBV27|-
ASSLGRGYTGELF
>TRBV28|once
ASSLRRFTGELF
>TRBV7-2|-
ASSFWSRRGNTGELF
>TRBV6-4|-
ASSVAGGRNEQF
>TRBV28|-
ASSLDPPRKRAGELF
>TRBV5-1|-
ASSKTQGYGYT
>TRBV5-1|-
ASSPDGEGPLH
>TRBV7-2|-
ASSLSRQYEQY
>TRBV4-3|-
ASSQGTGANYGYT
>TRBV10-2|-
ASSGRETSEQY
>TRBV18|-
ASSPGQGSPRNQPQH
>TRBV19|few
ASSPRTSGDYEQY
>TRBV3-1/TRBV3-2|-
ASSQDTGVTGELF
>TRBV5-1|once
ASSRQGVVEKLF
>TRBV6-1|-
ASSEEAYTEAF
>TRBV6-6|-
ASSYKNTEAF
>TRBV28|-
ASSLSFYGYT
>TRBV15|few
ATSRDKAGDQPQH
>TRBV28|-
ASSPPAGSYSPLH
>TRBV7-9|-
ASSPGYRTGDEQY
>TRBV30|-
AWSVRTNTEAF
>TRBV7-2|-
ASSTRGTSGYT